Following are 26 T cell receptor beta chains from one sample sequenced in a study of T-cell reconstitution after alpha-beta-depleted transplantation in children. It was with unique molecular identifiers that the TCRbeta library was prepared. TCRdb re-called the PCR reads through MiXCR, storing one row per CDR3 protein. The sample contains hundreds of thousands of distinct CDR3 sequences, over 10% of which appear only once. The sample was PBMCs, mostly from graft donor cells, taken 360 days after TCRalphabeta/CD19-depleted stem cell transplant. These receptors were collected from a male patient between 10 and 17 years old who had a stem cell transplant for acute myeloid leukemia, so the T cells may come from the graft donor.

The V call is TRBV6-5, the J call TRBJ1-5; D possibly corresponds to TRBD1 (6 bases). The CDR3 spans 17 residues. V lost 6 bases and J 0 bases, leaving 18 bases between the germline ends. Germline V gene data show CDR1 as MNHEY and CDR2 as SVGAGI. The CDR3 sequence is CASSSKTGLYSNQPQHF. CDR3 bases: TGTGCCAGCAGCAGTAAGACAGGCCTATATAGCAATCAGCCCCAGCATTTT.

The chain recombines TRBV5-5 with TRBJ2-1; TRBD2 agrees at 9 bases. The CDR3 runs to 16 residues. Germline CDR1 reads SGHKS; CDR2 reads YYEKEE (reference sequence). The ends lost 2 bases at V and 5 bases at J; junction bases unmatched: 8. CDR3 sequence reads: CASSFRAGGPHNEQFF. Written as DNA, the CDR3 is TGTGCCAGCAGCTTCCGAGCGGGAGGCCCCCACAATGAGCAGTTCTTC.

The rearrangement links TRBV4-3 to TRBJ2-4; tentatively, D is TRBD2 (7 bases). Germline loops: CDR1 LGHNA, CDR2 YSLEER. The CDR3 is 16 amino acids. With 0 bases removed from V and 2 bases from J, the gap between germline ends came to 11 bases. As DNA, the CDR3 is TGCGCCAGCAGCCAAGATCGCGGGGGCACCAAAAACATTCAGTACTTC. It codes for CASSQDRGGTKNIQYF.

This clonotype was counted ten times or more. The J gene is TRBJ2-7, the V gene TRBV20-1; D possibly corresponds to TRBD2 (5 bases). The V end was cut by 7 bases, the J end by 7 bases, with 23 bases between. This CDR3 spans 14 amino acids. Per germline, CDR1 DFQATT and CDR2 SNEGSKA (reference sequence). Here the CDR3 reads CSGYRREGLGEQYF. Here the CDR3 DNA reads TGCAGTGGATACCGGCGTGAGGGCTTGGGAGAGCAGTACTTC.

This clonotype was counted many times. The genes are TRBV15 and TRBJ2-7, with TRBD1 matching 7 bases. The V segment lost 0 bases and the J segment 4 bases; nucleotides outside the gene matches: 3. The CDR3 has 14 residues. Germline CDR1 and CDR2: LNHNV and YYDKDF (reference sequence). Written as DNA, the CDR3 is TGTGCCACCAGCAGAGAACAGGGGAGTTACGAGCAGTACTTC. It is translated as CATSREQGSYEQYF.

In DNA form, the CDR3 reads TGTGCCAGCCGTACTCCATACTATGGTGGCTACACCTTC. This sequence encodes CASRTPYYGGYTF. The J gene is TRBJ1-2, the V gene TRBV27; no definite D call. This CDR3 contains 13 residues. The V end was cut by 8 bases, the J end by 7 bases, with 17 bases between. Germline V gene lookup returns CDR1 MNHEY and CDR2 SMNVEV (reference sequence).

Regarding this clonotype: A much bigger clone sits one base away, suggesting this may be a read error. This chain connects TRBV15 to TRBJ2-3, with D possibly being TRBD2 (6 bases). Germline V CDR1 and CDR2: LNHNV, YYDKDF (reference sequence). The CDR3 runs to 18 residues. CDR3 bases: TGTGTCACCAGCAGAGATTTAAAAAGGCGGGGAGTCACAGATACGCAGTATTTT. Protein: CVTSRDLKRRGVTDTQYF.

The CDR3 region has the DNA TGCAGTGCTAGAGTATTTTGGGGGAGTAACACTGAAGCTTTCTTT. Translated: CSARVFWGSNTEAFF. This chain joins TRBV20-1 and TRBJ1-1, with D possibly being TRBD1 (5 bases). The CDR3 runs to 15 residues. Germline V gene lookup returns CDR1 DFQATT and CDR2 SNEGSKA (reference sequence). V lost 1 base to trimming and J lost 2 bases, with 14 bases between them.

This clonotype was seen a few times. This chain joins TRBV7-2 and TRBJ2-5; the D gene is possibly TRBD2 (6 bases). In germline, CDR1 is SGHTA, CDR2 FQGNSA. V lost 3 bases and J lost 0, with 14 bases in between. CDR3 size: 16 residues. This CDR3 reads CASSLPLDYNQETQYF. The CDR3, as DNA: TGTGCCAGCAGCTTGCCCCTGGACTACAACCAAGAGACCCAGTACTTC.

This clonotype was seen at least ten times. The gene calls are TRBV12-3 or TRBV12-4 and TRBJ2-7, with TRBD2 matching over 11 bases. V lost 6 bases, J lost 3 bases, and 7 bases stayed unmatched. The CDR3 has 15 residues. CDR3 nucleotide sequence: TGTGCCAGCAGCTCCGGGACTAGCGGATTCTACGAGCAGTACTTC. Protein: CASSSGTSGFYEQYF.

This chain uses TRBV12-3 or TRBV12-4 with TRBJ2-1, with a tentative D call TRBD2 (5 bases). This CDR3 is built from 12 residues. V was clipped by 8 bases and J by 9 bases, with 14 bases between them. CDR3 DNA: TGTGCCAGCCGGAACACGGGGATTGAGCAGTTCTTC. This translates into CASRNTGIEQFF.

This clonotype was seen a handful of times. This rearrangement joins TRBV7-2 to TRBJ2-3; 10 bases map to TRBD2. This CDR3 contains 16 residues. The trim removed 4 bases at V and 2 bases at J, leaving 6 bases unmatched. CDR1 and CDR2 (germline): SGHTA, FQGNSA. The CDR3 here is CASSWTSGYPTDTQYF. CDR3 sequence (DNA): TGTGCCAGCAGCTGGACTAGCGGATACCCCACAGATACGCAGTATTTT.

The chain carries TRBV15 and TRBJ2-6; no definite D call. This CDR3 has 17 residues. V was pared by 1 base and J by 0 bases, with 10 bases between. Looked up from germline, CDR1 is LNHNV and CDR2 is YYDKDF (reference sequence). CDR3 amino acids: CATSRGTGNSGANVLTF. CDR3 bases: TGTGCCACCAGCAGAGGGACGGGTAACTCTGGGGCCAACGTCCTGACTTTC.

This chain joins TRBV28 and TRBJ1-5, with D perhaps matching TRBD1 (6 bases). The CDR3 runs to 13 residues. Germline CDR1 reads MDHEN; CDR2 reads SYDVKM. V gave up 6 bases and J gave up 4 bases, with 10 bases separating them. The CDR3 sequence: CASRTGRNQPQHF. CDR3 bases: TGTGCCAGCAGAACAGGGCGAAATCAGCCCCAGCATTTT.

This clonotype was seen more than once but under ten times. This chain connects TRBV11-2 to TRBJ2-1; 10 bases are shared with TRBD1. The germline V gene encodes CDR1 SGHAT and CDR2 FQNNGV. V lost 5 bases, J lost 3 bases, and 10 bases stayed unmatched. CDR3 length: 17 amino acids. The CDR3 DNA follows: TGTGCCAGCAGCCCTCCCGGGACAGGGGTACTCTACAATGAGCAGTTCTTC. Translation: CASSPPGTGVLYNEQFF.

The table lists this clonotype with many counts. V gene TRBV28 combines with J gene TRBJ2-3; D uncertain. Between the trimmed V and J ends, which lost 7 bases and 0 bases, there was a span of 8 bases. The CDR3 covers 13 residues. CDR1 is MDHEN, CDR2 SYDVKM, per germline. For the CDR3, the DNA is TGTGCCAGCATCTTATCTAGCACAGATACGCAGTATTTT. Translating gives CASILSSTDTQYF.

V and J are TRBV20-1 and TRBJ2-7; 8 positions agree with TRBD1. The CDR3 contains 16 residues. With V trimmed by 0 bases and J by 0 bases, 7 bases remained unmatched. CDR1 is DFQATT, CDR2 SNEGSKA, per germline (reference sequence). CDR3 bases: TGCAGTGCTAGAGATTGGTGGACAGGGAGCTCCTACGAGCAGTACTTC. Encoded protein: CSARDWWTGSSYEQYF.

The gene calls are TRBV10-3 and TRBJ2-7; 7 bases line up with TRBD2. This CDR3 contains 16 residues. The germline CDR1 and CDR2 sequences are ENHRY and SYGVKD. The ends lost 0 bases at V and 2 bases at J; junction bases unmatched: 7. The CDR3 region is CAISESRASGPYEQYF. CDR3 DNA: TGTGCCATCAGTGAGTCCCGGGCTAGCGGACCCTACGAGCAGTACTTC.

This clonotype came up a few times. CDR3 amino acids: CASSLALGRGYEQYF. CDR3 nucleotides: TGTGCCAGCAGCTTAGCGCTCGGCAGGGGCTACGAGCAGTACTTC. This chain uses TRBV7-9 with TRBJ2-7, with D possibly being TRBD1 (6 bases). Trimming took 0 bases from V and 3 from J, leaving 12 bases between them. CDR1 and CDR2 from the germline V gene are SEHNR and FQNEAQ (reference sequence). The CDR3 extends over 15 amino acids.

Many counts were recorded for this clonotype. The gene calls are TRBV28 and TRBJ2-7; 9 bases fit TRBD1. Germline-derived CDR1 and CDR2 are MDHEN and SYDVKM. V lost 1 base, J lost 6 bases, and 4 bases stayed unmatched. This CDR3 has 14 amino acids. As DNA, the CDR3 is TGTGCCAGCAGTTTATTAGGGACAGGGCCCGAGCAGTACTTC. Translation gives CASSLLGTGPEQYF.

In its sample, this clonotype was seen a few times. The V and J genes are TRBV24-1 and TRBJ2-7; a possible D gene is TRBD1 (6 bases). The CDR3 length is 17 residues. Between the trimmed V and J ends, which lost 3 bases and 2 bases, there was a span of 19 bases. In germline, CDR1 is KGHDR, CDR2 SFDVKD. The CDR3 here is CATSDPPRKGQTYEQYF. CDR3 sequence (DNA): TGTGCCACCAGTGATCCACCAAGGAAGGGACAAACCTACGAGCAGTACTTC.

This clonotype showed up just once. A single base separates this from a much larger clone, so it may be a read error. The V call is TRBV28, the J call TRBJ1-5, with 7 bases matching TRBD1. J gave up 5 bases and V 3 bases, and 7 bases lay outside the gene matches. The germline gives CDR1 MDHEN, CDR2 SYDVKM. The CDR3 spans 15 residues. CDR3 loop: CASSFSGQRHQPQHF. CDR3 nucleotide sequence: TGTGCCAGCAGTTTCTCGGGACAGCGACATCAGCCCCAGCATTTT.

This clonotype was picked up a small number of times. The chain is built from TRBV20-1 and TRBJ2-1; TRBD2 agrees at 9 bases. CDR1 and CDR2 from the germline V gene are DFQATT and SNEGSKA (reference sequence). Trimming at V came to 4 bases and at J to 1 base, leaving 17 bases not matched to a gene. The CDR3 loop spans 19 amino acids. CDR3 residues: CSAKPTKAGGRSSYNEQFF. CDR3 coding DNA: TGCAGTGCTAAGCCGACGAAGGCGGGAGGGCGGAGTTCCTACAATGAGCAGTTCTTC.

The chain uses TRBV12-5 and TRBJ2-1, with 10 bases that match TRBD2. CDR1 is LGHNT and CDR2 is FRNRAP in the germline V gene. Losses at the gene ends were 5 bases for V and 3 bases for J; bases not matched to a gene: 4. The CDR3 covers 15 residues. CDR3 in amino acids: CASGSGRASYNEQFF. CDR3 coding DNA: TGTGCTAGTGGTAGCGGGAGGGCCAGCTACAATGAGCAGTTCTTC.

This clonotype was seen only a few times. The CDR3 loop is CASSHNHRQSYEQYF. CDR3 in DNA: TGTGCCAGCAGCCACAACCACCGGCAGTCCTACGAGCAGTACTTC. V is TRBV7-8 and J is TRBJ2-7; unclear D gene. The germline gives CDR1 SGHVS, CDR2 FQNEAQ. The CDR3 spans 15 residues. The ends were cut back, 5 bases at V and 1 base at J, with 15 bases in the middle.

The rearrangement joins TRBV7-6 to TRBJ1-3, with TRBD1 as a possible D gene (6 bases). The CDR3 is made up of 17 amino acids. Germline CDR1 SGHVS, CDR2 FNYEAQ. Trimming took off 1 base at V and 8 bases at J, with 21 bases between the two ends. CDR3 region: CASSLGAWDIFEDTIYF. CDR3 DNA sequence: TGTGCCAGCAGCTTAGGTGCCTGGGACATCTTTGAGGACACCATATATTTT.